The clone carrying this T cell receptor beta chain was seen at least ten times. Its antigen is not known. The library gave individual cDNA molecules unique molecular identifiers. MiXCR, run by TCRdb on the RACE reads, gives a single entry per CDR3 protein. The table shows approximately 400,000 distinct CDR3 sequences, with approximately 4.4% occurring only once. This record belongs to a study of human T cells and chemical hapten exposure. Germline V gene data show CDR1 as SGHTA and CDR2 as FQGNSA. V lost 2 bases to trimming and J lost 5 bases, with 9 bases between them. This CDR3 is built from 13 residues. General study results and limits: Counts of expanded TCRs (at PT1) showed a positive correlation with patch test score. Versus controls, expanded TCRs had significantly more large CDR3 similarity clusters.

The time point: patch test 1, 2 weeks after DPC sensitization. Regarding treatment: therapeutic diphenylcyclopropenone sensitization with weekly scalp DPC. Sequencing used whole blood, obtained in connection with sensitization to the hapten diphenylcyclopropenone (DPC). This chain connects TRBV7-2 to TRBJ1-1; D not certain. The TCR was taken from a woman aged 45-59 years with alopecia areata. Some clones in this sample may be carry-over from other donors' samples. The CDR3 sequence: CASSLPTSTEAFF. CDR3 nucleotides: TGTGCCAGCAGCTTACCTACGAGTACTGAAGCTTTCTTT.